This TCR beta chain derives from a study of cytomegalovirus exposure and HLA in healthy donors. Notes on the study in general: Across donors, presence/absence analyses took sequencing depth to be roughly uniform. Later analysis suggested links between common viral pathogens and several top significant clusters.

In the PCR, 60 Vbeta and 13 Jbeta primers were used. Some clones are missing from TCRdb's copy, which holds only in-frame ones; the method was immunoSEQ multiplex PCR. The sample comprises around 82,000 clones, 60% to 85% of which are singletons, and 5.5% rests with the top ten. This clone has just a few counts. What it binds is unknown. The germline gives CDR1 LNHDA, CDR2 SQIVND (reference sequence). This CDR3 contains 16 residues. Losses at the gene ends were 4 bases for V and 1 base for J; bases not matched to a gene: 5. This sequence originates from a male donor in good health and CMV-seropositive. The J gene is TRBJ2-5, the V gene TRBV19; TRBD1 matches at 11 bases. Sequenced input: PBMCs. This CDR3 is CASSTGTGGAQETQYF. The CDR3 nucleotides are TGTGCCAGTAGTACCGGGACAGGGGGAGCCCAAGAGACCCAGTACTTC.